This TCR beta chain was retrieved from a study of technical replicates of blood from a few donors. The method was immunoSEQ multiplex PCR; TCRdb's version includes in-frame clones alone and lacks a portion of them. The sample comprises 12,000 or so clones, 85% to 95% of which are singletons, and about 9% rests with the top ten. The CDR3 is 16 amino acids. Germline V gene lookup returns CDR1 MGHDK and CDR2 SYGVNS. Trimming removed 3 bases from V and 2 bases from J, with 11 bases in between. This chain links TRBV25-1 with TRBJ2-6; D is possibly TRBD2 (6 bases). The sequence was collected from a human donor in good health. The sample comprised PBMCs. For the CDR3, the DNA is TGTGCCAGCAGTGATGGAGGGTTCGCTGGGGCCAACGTCCTGACTTTC. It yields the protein CASSDGGFAGANVLTF.